This T cell receptor (beta chain) derives from a study of vaccination and CD4 T cells after COVID-19. Overall study: Collection of post-COVID samples occurred a median roughly 110 days after diagnosis, spanning a range of 35 to 161. Findings and limits, study-wide: Median SARS-CoV-2-reactive clonotypes rose from roughly 19 to 38, not significantly.

Points on this clonotype: The antigen is unknown.

Losses at the gene ends were 7 bases for V and 4 bases for J; bases not matched to a gene: 10. Germline CDR1 is DFQATT and CDR2 is SNEGSKA (reference sequence). The CDR3 extends over 15 amino acids. The Oncomine TCR Beta short-read assay was applied to DNA of cultured CD4+ T cells. In TCRdb, the PCR reads were re-called with MiXCR into one record per CDR3 protein. Of 9,000 to 15,000 distinct CDR3 sequences listed, around 60% are singletons. The treatment here: approximately 11-day PBMC culture with coronavirus spike peptide pools or control peptides (ViraFEST assay). Days 3 and 7 saw half the medium swapped for fresh IL-2 medium.

Sequenced: CD4+ T cells from blood, cultured in vitro. The receptor was isolated from a human donor who had recovered from COVID-19. The chain carries TRBV20-1 and TRBJ1-2, with 12 bases lining up with TRBD1. Here the CDR3 reads CSVKSRDRGPYGYTF. CDR3 sequence (DNA): TGCAGTGTAAAGAGCCGGGACAGGGGGCCCTATGGCTACACCTTC.